Below, 21 T cell receptor beta chains from the same sample are listed, as sequenced in a study of CD4 T cells in relation to SARS-CoV-2 and coronaviruses. CD4+ T cells from unexposed donors were obtained before the COVID-19 pandemic (2011-2018). The cells were cultured for approximately 10 days before CD4+ T cells were isolated. What these receptors recognize is not known. Some clones are missing from TCRdb's copy, which holds only in-frame ones; the method was immunoSEQ multiplex PCR. Among roughly 30,000 clones, around 78% were seen once, and the ten largest hold about 20%. Sequencing was done on a sample of CD4+ T cells from PBMCs, cultured in vitro. The receptors stem from a human donor in good health.

Only one count was recorded for this clone. The chain joins TRBV19 to TRBJ2-1; 9 bases are shared with TRBD1. The length of the CDR3 is 18 residues. The germline V gene encodes CDR1 LNHDA and CDR2 SQIVND (reference sequence). V shed 1 base, J shed 4 bases, and the junction held 11 bases outside the gene matches. The CDR3 DNA is TGTGCCAGTAGTATAGGGTTGCGGGGACAGGGTCTTTACAATGAGCAGTTCTTC. Translation: CASSIGLRGQGLYNEQFF.

The table lists this clone with a few counts. This chain connects TRBV19 to TRBJ2-1, with 11 nucleotides matching TRBD2. The V gene's germline CDR1 is LNHDA and CDR2 SQIVND (reference sequence). The CDR3 has 16 amino acids. Trimming removed 3 bases from V and 3 bases from J; junction bases left unmatched: 4. As DNA, the CDR3 is TGTGCCAGTAGTATGGGGCTAGCGGGGGGCTACAATGAGCAGTTCTTC. Protein: CASSMGLAGGYNEQFF.

The chain links TRBV9 to TRBJ2-5; 7 bases line up with TRBD1. CDR1 is SGDLS and CDR2 is YYNGEE in the germline V gene. J lost 5 bases, V lost 3 bases, and 7 bases had no gene match. The CDR3 loop spans 14 amino acids. CDR3: CASSGRTGVETQYF. CDR3 nucleotide sequence: TGTGCCAGCAGCGGAAGAACAGGGGTCGAGACCCAGTACTTC.

The chain couples TRBV6-2 or TRBV6-3 to TRBJ2-7; D gene uncertain. CDR1 is MNHEY, CDR2 SVGEGT, per germline. The CDR3 totals 11 residues. The germline V and J ends were trimmed by 4 bases and 6 bases, with 7 bases remaining between them. CDR3 residues: CASSLFGEQYF. For the CDR3, the DNA is TGTGCCAGCAGTTTATTCGGCGAGCAGTACTTC.

The J gene is TRBJ1-2, the V gene TRBV3-1 (or the pseudogene TRBV3-2); D unresolved. CDR1 and CDR2 from the germline V gene are LGHDT and YNNKEL (reference sequence). CDR3 length: 15 residues. The V end lost 1 base, the J end lost 2 bases, and 11 bases lay between the germline ends. CDR3 bases: TGTGCCAGCAGCCAAGTCCTGCAGCCGAACTATGGCTACACCTTC. It codes for CASSQVLQPNYGYTF.

This chain links TRBV5-1 with TRBJ2-7, with TRBD1 matching over 7 bases. V lost 2 bases to trimming and J lost 6 bases; unmatched junction nucleotides: 8. This CDR3 is built from 14 residues. The germline V gene has CDR1 SGHRS and CDR2 YFSETQ. In DNA, the CDR3 is TGCGCCAGCAGCTTCGAGACAGGGATCGGCGAGCAGTACTTC. It specifies CASSFETGIGEQYF.

The rearrangement joins TRBV7-2 to TRBJ2-3, with no clear D. V lost 5 bases and J 2 bases, leaving 11 bases between the germline ends. The CDR3 consists of 14 residues. CDR1 SGHTA and CDR2 FQGNSA come from the germline V gene. The CDR3 DNA follows: TGTGCCAGCAGCATGAACCAAGTCACAGATACGCAGTATTTT. Translation: CASSMNQVTDTQYF.

The V call is TRBV18, the J call TRBJ2-7; possibly TRBD1 or TRBD2 for D (6 bases each). Looked up from germline, CDR1 is KGHSH and CDR2 is LQKENI. The V gene lost 0 bases and the J gene lost 7 bases, with 22 bases spanning the gap. The CDR3 has 17 amino acids. In nucleotides, the CDR3 is TGTGCCAGCTCACCACCGGAGGGTTTCAGGGGAGTGCGAGAGCAGTACTTC. Translation gives CASSPPEGFRGVREQYF.

This clone has more than one count but fewer than ten. The rearrangement links TRBV5-5 to TRBJ1-6; the D gene is possibly TRBD1 (5 bases). The CDR3 sequence is 16 residues long. Germline V gene lookup returns CDR1 SGHKS and CDR2 YYEKEE (reference sequence). V gave up 0 bases and J gave up 7 bases, with 14 bases separating them. CDR3 in amino acids: CASSLEYVRANSPLHF. The CDR3 coding sequence is TGTGCCAGCAGCTTGGAGTACGTCAGGGCAAATTCACCCCTCCACTTT. Using reference TRBV5-5 and TRBJ1-6 for the parts outside the CDR3, the full variable domain is DAGVTQSPTHLIKTRGQQVTLRCSPISGHKSVSWYQQVLGQGPQFIFQYYEKEERGRGNFPDRFSARQFPNYSSELNVNALLLGDSALYLCASSLEYVRANSPLHFGNGTRLTVT.

The chain couples TRBV7-9 to TRBJ1-6; D might be TRBD1 (5 bases). V dropped 5 bases and J dropped 10 bases, with 18 bases sitting between them. The germline V gene encodes CDR1 SEHNR and CDR2 FQNEAQ (reference sequence). The CDR3 extends over 15 amino acids. CDR3 sequence reads: CASSRTSLGGSPLHF. The DNA of the CDR3 is TGTGCCAGCAGCAGGACATCCCTGGGTGGCTCACCCCTCCACTTT.

The V and J genes are TRBV2 and TRBJ1-5; 7 bases align to TRBD1. The germline V gene has CDR1 SNHLY and CDR2 FYNNEI. The J segment lost 6 bases and the V segment lost 4 bases, leaving 6 bases of the junction unmatched. CDR3 length: 14 residues. The CDR3 nucleotides are TGTGCCAGCAGTGGAAGCAGGGGGGTTCAGCCCCAGCATTTT. This gives the protein CASSGSRGVQPQHF. Full variable domain (outside the CDR3, taken from reference TRBV2 and TRBJ1-5): EPEVTQTPSHQVTQMGQEVILRCVPISNHLYFYWYRQILGQKVEFLVSFYNNEISEKSEIFDDQFSVERPDGSNFTLKIRSTKLEDSAMYFCASSGSRGVQPQHFGDGTRLSIL.

To note about this clone: The junction does not match germline at one end; this may be a read error. V usage is TRBV19 and J usage is TRBJ2-1, with D tentatively TRBD1 or TRBD2 (5 bases each). Germline V gene lookup returns CDR1 LNHDA and CDR2 SQIVND (reference sequence). The CDR3 extends over 14 amino acids. CDR3 amino acids: CASTSGTSDNEQFF. The DNA for the CDR3 is TGTGCCAGTACCTCGGGGACCTCCGACAATGAGCAGTTCTTC. Full variable domain (rest looked up from reference TRBV19 and TRBJ2-1): DGGITQSPKYLFRKEGQNVTLSCEQNLNHDAMYWYRQDPGQGLRLIYYSQIVNDFQKGDIAEGYSVSREKKESFPLTVTSAQKNPTAFYLCASTSGTSDNEQFFGPGTRLTVL.

The CDR3 region is CASSFGRGKNTEAFF. The CDR3, as DNA: TGTGCCAGCAGCTTCGGGAGAGGGAAAAACACTGAAGCTTTCTTT. The gene calls are TRBV11-1 and TRBJ1-1; D gene ambiguous. The CDR3 extends over 15 amino acids. Trimming stripped 3 bases from V and 2 bases from J, with 13 bases between. Germline V gene sequence: CDR1 SGHAT, CDR2 FQDESV (reference sequence).

The rearrangement joins TRBV11-2 to TRBJ2-5, with 7 nucleotides matching TRBD2. Germline V gene data show CDR1 as SGHAT and CDR2 as FQNNGV. The trim removed 5 bases at V and 4 bases at J, leaving 13 bases unmatched. CDR3 length: 16 amino acids. The CDR3, as DNA: TGTGCCAGCAGCACAAGGAGGGAGGGTGTGCCAGAGACCCAGTACTTC. This codes for CASSTRREGVPETQYF. The entire variable domain, with the rest obtained from reference TRBV11-2 and TRBJ2-5, is as follows: EAGVAQSPRYKIIEKRQSVAFWCNPISGHATLYWYQQILGQGPKLLIQFQNNGVVDDSQLPKDRFSAERLKGVDSTLKIQPAKLEDSAVYLCASSTRREGVPETQYFGPGTRLLVL.

The chain joins TRBV11-2 to TRBJ2-5; weak D call: TRBD2 (5 bases). Per the germline V gene, CDR1 is SGHAT and CDR2 is FQNNGV. V was shortened by 5 bases and J by 5 bases, with 24 bases between the two germline ends. The CDR3 contains 17 residues. The CDR3 DNA reads as TGTGCCAGCAGCCACTACCCTGGACTCCGCGTCGGGGAGACCCAGTACTTC. It specifies CASSHYPGLRVGETQYF.

The V gene is TRBV19, the J gene TRBJ2-4; D may be TRBD2 (6 bases). V was pared by 4 bases and J by 7 bases, with 14 bases between. The germline V gene has CDR1 LNHDA and CDR2 SQIVND (reference sequence). The CDR3 is 14 residues long. CDR3 in DNA: TGTGCCAGTAGTACCATCGACCGGGGGAACATTCAGTACTTC. Its translation is CASSTIDRGNIQYF.

The V call is TRBV9, the J call TRBJ1-2; unclear D gene. Germline V gene data show CDR1 as SGDLS and CDR2 as YYNGEE. Trimming took 3 bases from V and 0 from J, leaving 12 bases between them. The CDR3 is 15 residues long. The CDR3 here is CASSATPGSNYGYTF. CDR3 nucleotides: TGTGCCAGCAGCGCAACTCCGGGATCTAACTATGGCTACACCTTC. The variable domain in full, completed from reference TRBV9 and TRBJ1-2, reads DSGVTQTPKHLITATGQRVTLRCSPRSGDLSVYWYQQSLDQGLQFLIQYYNGEERAKGNILERFSAQQFPDLHSELNLSSLELGDSALYFCASSATPGSNYGYTFGSGTRLTVV.

This clone occurred once. The V gene is TRBV7-8, the J gene TRBJ1-2; maybe TRBD1 (6 bases). CDR1 is SGHVS and CDR2 is FQNEAQ in the germline V gene. Trimming left V 4 bases short and J 4 bases short, with 13 bases between. CDR3 length equals 14 residues. In DNA, the CDR3 is TGTGCCAGCAGCTCCACGGGGGGCGCCTATGGCTACACCTTC. As protein: CASSSTGGAYGYTF.

This clone has a single count. The chain couples TRBV12-3 or TRBV12-4 to TRBJ2-7; no clear D. Trimming cost V 4 bases and J 1 base, with 5 bases left between them. The CDR3 runs 12 residues. CDR3 in DNA: TGTGCCAGCAGTTCCCGATCCTACGAGCAGTACTTC. It codes for CASSSRSYEQYF.

The chain couples TRBV5-1 to TRBJ2-5, with D perhaps TRBD1 or TRBD2 (5 bases each). V gave up 3 bases and J gave up 1 base, with 16 bases separating them. The CDR3 sequence is 16 residues long. Per germline, CDR1 SGHRS and CDR2 YFSETQ. CDR3 coding DNA: TGCGCCAGCAGCTCTTCTCCGGGACGCAGCCAAGAGACCCAGTACTTC. Encoded protein: CASSSSPGRSQETQYF.

This chain uses TRBV7-2 with TRBJ1-1; 7 nucleotides match TRBD1. Per the germline V gene, CDR1 is SGHTA and CDR2 is FQGNSA. There are 15 residues in the CDR3. The trim removed 5 bases at V and 1 base at J, leaving 7 bases unmatched. DNA of the CDR3: TGTGCCAGCAGCCTCACAGGGGCCGAGAACACTGAAGCTTTCTTT. This sequence encodes CASSLTGAENTEAFF.